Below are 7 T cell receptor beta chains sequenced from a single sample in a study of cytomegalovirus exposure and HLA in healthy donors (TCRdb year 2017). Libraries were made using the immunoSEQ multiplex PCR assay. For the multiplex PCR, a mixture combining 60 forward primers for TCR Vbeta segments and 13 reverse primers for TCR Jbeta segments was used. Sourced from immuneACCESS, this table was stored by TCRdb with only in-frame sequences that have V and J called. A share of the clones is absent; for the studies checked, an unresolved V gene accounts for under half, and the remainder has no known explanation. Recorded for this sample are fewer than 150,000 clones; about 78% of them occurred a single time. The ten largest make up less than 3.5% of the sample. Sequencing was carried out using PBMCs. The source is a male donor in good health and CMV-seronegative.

CDR3 residues: CASQGRPLLYSNQPQHF. In DNA, the CDR3 is TGTGCCAGCCAAGGCAGGCCCCTTCTCTATAGCAATCAGCCCCAGCATTTT. The J gene is TRBJ1-5, the V gene TRBV19; D call uncertain. Germline V gene sequence: CDR1 LNHDA, CDR2 SQIVND (reference sequence). V was trimmed by 9 bases and J by 0 bases, leaving 21 bases between them. The CDR3 is made up of 17 amino acids.

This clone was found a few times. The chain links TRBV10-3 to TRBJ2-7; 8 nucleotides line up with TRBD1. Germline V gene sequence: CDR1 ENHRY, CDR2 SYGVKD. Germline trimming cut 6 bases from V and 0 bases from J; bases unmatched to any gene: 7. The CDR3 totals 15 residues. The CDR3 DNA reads TGTGCCATCAGCGGAGGACAGGGCTTCTCCTACGAGCAGTACTTC. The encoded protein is CAISGGQGFSYEQYF.

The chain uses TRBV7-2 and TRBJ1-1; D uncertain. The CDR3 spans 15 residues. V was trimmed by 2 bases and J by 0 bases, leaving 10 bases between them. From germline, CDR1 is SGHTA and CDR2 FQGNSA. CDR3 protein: CASSLFPRMNTEAFF. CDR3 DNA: TGTGCCAGCAGCTTATTTCCCAGGATGAACACTGAAGCTTTCTTT.

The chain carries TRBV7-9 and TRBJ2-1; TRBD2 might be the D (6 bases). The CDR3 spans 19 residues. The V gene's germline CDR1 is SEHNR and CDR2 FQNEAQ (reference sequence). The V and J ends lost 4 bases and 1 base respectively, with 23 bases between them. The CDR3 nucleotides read TGTGCCAGCAGCTCTGCAACACCGCGGGACGAGGTATCCTACAATGAGCAGTTCTTC. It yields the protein CASSSATPRDEVSYNEQFF.

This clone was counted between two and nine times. CDR3: CASSFTPQGGNTEAFF. The CDR3 bases are TGTGCCAGCAGTTTTACCCCCCAGGGGGGGAACACTGAAGCTTTCTTT. V usage is TRBV7-9 and J usage is TRBJ1-1; TRBD1 aligns across 7 bases. Per the germline V gene, CDR1 is SEHNR and CDR2 is FQNEAQ (reference sequence). J gave up 1 base and V 6 bases, and 11 bases lay outside the gene matches. The CDR3 has 16 residues.

CDR3 amino acids: CASSLGAGGEQYF. The CDR3 region has the DNA TGCGCCAGCAGCCTTGGGGCCGGGGGCGAGCAGTACTTC. This chain joins TRBV5-1 and TRBJ2-7, with D perhaps TRBD2 (6 bases). Trimming took 4 bases from V and 6 from J, leaving 14 bases between them. CDR1 SGHRS and CDR2 YFSETQ come from the germline V gene. This CDR3 region has 13 residues.

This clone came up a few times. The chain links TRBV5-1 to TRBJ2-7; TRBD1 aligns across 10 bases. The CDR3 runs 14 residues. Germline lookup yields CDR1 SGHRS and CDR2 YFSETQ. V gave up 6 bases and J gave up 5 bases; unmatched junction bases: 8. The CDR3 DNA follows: TGCGCCAGCAAGCCCGGACAGGGGGGACACGAGCAGTACTTC. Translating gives CASKPGQGGHEQYF.